The 18 T cell receptor beta chains below come from one sample, sequenced in a study of CD8 T cells in ankylosing spondylitis. Study conclusions and caveats: What appeared characteristic of ankylosing spondylitis blood was a TCR beta motif of eight or nine highly homologous variants.

Their antigens remain unidentified. MiXCR was run by TCRdb on the 5' RACE reads, yielding one entry per CDR3 protein. The sample includes fewer than 400,000 distinct CDR3 sequences, 8% of them seen just once. The specimen was blood, either unsorted or a sorted T cell fraction (not recorded which). These receptors originate from a male donor with ankylosing spondylitis.

The chain employs TRBV9 and TRBJ1-4, with 10 bases that match TRBD1. CDR1 is SGDLS, CDR2 YYNGEE, per germline. CDR3 size: 16 residues. Germline trimming cut 0 bases from V and 2 bases from J; bases unmatched to any gene: 1. CDR3 sequence reads: CASSVGDRGTNEKLFF. The DNA of the CDR3 is TGTGCCAGCAGCGTAGGGGACAGGGGTACTAATGAAAAACTGTTTTTT.

This clonotype has ten or more counts. The V gene is TRBV27, the J gene TRBJ2-2; D not resolved. The germline gives CDR1 MNHEY, CDR2 SMNVEV (reference sequence). Trimming took 3 bases from V and 7 from J, leaving 6 bases between them. There are 12 residues in the CDR3. This chain's CDR3 is CASSFRGGELFF. As DNA, the CDR3 is TGTGCCAGCAGTTTCCGCGGCGGGGAGCTGTTTTTT.

The table lists this clonotype with a few counts. DNA for the CDR3: TGCGCCAGCAGCTTGAGGGATACTCGCGGAAACACCGGGGAGCTGTTTTTT. Translated: CASSLRDTRGNTGELFF. This chain connects TRBV5-1 to TRBJ2-2; D not resolved. CDR1 is SGHRS, CDR2 YFSETQ, per germline. Deletions cut 1 base from V and 2 bases from J, with 15 bases between. This CDR3 has 17 residues.

There are a few counts of this clonotype. This chain connects TRBV5-1 to TRBJ2-1; D is tentatively TRBD1 or TRBD2 (5 bases each). CDR1 and CDR2 (germline): SGHRS, YFSETQ. Trimming stripped 3 bases from V and 5 bases from J, with 12 bases between. The CDR3 sequence is 14 residues long. The CDR3 loop reads CASSSSGTHNEQFF. CDR3 nucleotides: TGCGCCAGCAGCTCGTCCGGGACCCACAATGAGCAGTTCTTC.

This clonotype turned up a few times. The chain has TRBV29-1 and TRBJ1-1, with TRBD1 matching 8 bases. V was pared by 6 bases and J by 1 base, with 10 bases of the junction left unmatched. The germline V gene encodes CDR1 SQVTM and CDR2 ANQGSEA. This CDR3 spans 15 amino acids. The CDR3 nucleotides read TGCAGCGTGCCCTTTGCAGGGGGCTCGAACACTGAAGCTTTCTTT. Its translation: CSVPFAGGSNTEAFF. Complete variable domain (other parts from reference TRBV29-1 and TRBJ1-1): SAVISQKPSRDICQRGTSLTIQCQVDSQVTMMFWYRQQPGQSLTLIATANQGSEATYESGFVIDKFPISRPNLTFSTLTVSNMSPEDSSIYLCSVPFAGGSNTEAFFGQGTRLTVV.

The sample holds many counts of this clonotype. This chain joins TRBV12-3 or TRBV12-4 and TRBJ2-3; tentative D call: TRBD2 (5 bases). Deletions cut 4 bases from V and 1 base from J, with 12 bases between. This CDR3 region has 15 residues. CDR3 nucleotide sequence: TGTGCCAGCAGTTCCTTGTGGCGGGGCACAGATACGCAGTATTTT. It specifies CASSSLWRGTDTQYF.

This clonotype was found a few times. The rearrangement uses TRBV9 and TRBJ2-1, with 9 bases aligning to TRBD1. The CDR3 loop spans 15 amino acids. Germline V CDR1 and CDR2: SGDLS, YYNGEE. Trimming at V came to 2 bases and at J to 6 bases, leaving 6 bases not matched to a gene. The CDR3 nucleotides read TGTGCCAGCAGCGTCTGGACAGGGGACGGCAATGAGCAGTTCTTC. This sequence encodes CASSVWTGDGNEQFF.

V is TRBV7-3 and J is TRBJ1-1; 7 bases align to TRBD1. With 3 bases clipped from V and 7 bases from J, the junction kept 8 bases outside the gene matches. CDR3 length equals 14 residues. CDR1 and CDR2 from the germline V gene are SGHTA and FQGTGA. DNA of the CDR3: TGTGCCAGCAGCTTCACTGCACAGGGGAGTGAAGCTTTCTTT. It specifies CASSFTAQGSEAFF.

J is TRBJ2-7 and V is TRBV5-5; D is unclear. V was trimmed by 2 bases and J by 3 bases, leaving 12 bases between them. This CDR3 is 14 amino acids long. The V gene's germline CDR1 is SGHKS and CDR2 YYEKEE (reference sequence). CDR3 sequence (DNA): TGTGCCAGCAGCTTTGAAAGGTTGGGCTACGAGCAGTACTTC. Translating gives CASSFERLGYEQYF.

The chain couples TRBV12-3 or TRBV12-4 to TRBJ2-5; 8 bases line up with TRBD2. This CDR3 has 15 residues. The V gene end was trimmed by 1 base and the J gene end by 5 bases; junction bases not matched to a gene: 6. The CDR3 here is CASSLDGLALETQYF. As DNA, the CDR3 is TGTGCCAGCAGTTTAGACGGACTAGCCTTGGAGACCCAGTACTTC.

This clonotype was detected only a few times. The chain recombines TRBV9 with TRBJ2-2; D perhaps matches TRBD2 (5 bases). This CDR3 comprises 13 residues. Trimming pared 7 bases from V and 4 bases from J, leaving 11 bases between. CDR1 is SGDLS, CDR2 YYNGEE, per germline. The CDR3 sequence is CASCEGGTGELFF. The DNA for the CDR3 is TGTGCCAGCTGCGAGGGCGGCACCGGGGAGCTGTTTTTT.

As regards this clonotype: Being one base from a much bigger clone, this may be a read error. The V call is TRBV2, the J call TRBJ2-6, with D uncertain. Per germline, CDR1 SNHLY and CDR2 FYNNEI. V was shortened by 8 bases and J by 0 bases, with 17 bases between the two germline ends. The CDR3 sequence is 17 residues long. The DNA of the CDR3 is TGTGCCAGCCGAAGGAGACGTCAGGTCTCTGGGGCCAACGTCCTGACTTTC. Protein product: CASRRRRQVSGANVLTF.

The chain carries TRBV12-3 or TRBV12-4 and TRBJ1-2; the D is unclear. The CDR3 extends over 12 amino acids. Trimming left V 0 bases short and J 8 bases short, with 7 bases between. The CDR3 DNA reads as TGTGCCAGCAGTTTAGCCCCCCGAGGCTACACCTTC. Translation: CASSLAPRGYTF.

The chain joins TRBV20-1 to TRBJ2-3; 12 nucleotides agree with TRBD2. The germline CDR1 and CDR2 sequences are DFQATT and SNEGSKA (reference sequence). After removal of 3 bases from V and 11 bases from J, the junction contained 3 bases not matched to a gene. This CDR3 comprises 12 residues. The CDR3 region has the DNA TGCAGTGCTAGGGGACTAGCGGGTGTGCAGTATTTT. Protein product: CSARGLAGVQYF.

This clonotype showed up just a few times. The chain links TRBV12-3 or TRBV12-4 to TRBJ2-3, with unresolved D. The CDR3 has 16 residues. V was pared by 1 base and J by 0 bases, with 11 bases between. The DNA of the CDR3 is TGTGCCAGCAGTTTAGGGGGTATGGAGAGCACAGATACGCAGTATTTT. Protein product: CASSLGGMESTDTQYF.

The DNA of the CDR3 is TGCGCCAGCAGCCAAGTAATCGGGGTGGATACGCAGTATTTT. This codes for CASSQVIGVDTQYF. The chain has TRBV4-1 and TRBJ2-3; weak D call: TRBD2 (5 bases). The V end was cut by 1 base, the J end by 6 bases, with 11 bases between. CDR3 length: 14 amino acids. Germline V gene sequence: CDR1 MGHRA, CDR2 YSYEKL.

The V call is TRBV20-1, the J call TRBJ1-2; D remains ambiguous. This CDR3 spans 13 amino acids. The germline CDR1 and CDR2 sequences are DFQATT and SNEGSKA (reference sequence). V shed 3 bases and J shed 2 bases, with 10 bases lying between them. CDR3 bases: TGCAGTGCTAGTAACGCGGTGAACTATGGCTACACCTTC. Amino acids: CSASNAVNYGYTF.

This clonotype was seen many times. The V gene is TRBV7-2, the J gene TRBJ1-2; D ambiguous. Germline assignment: CDR1 SGHTA and CDR2 FQGNSA. The CDR3 covers 11 residues. Trimming pared 0 bases from V and 7 bases from J, leaving 3 bases between. The CDR3 is CASSLARGYTF. Here the CDR3 DNA reads TGTGCCAGCAGCTTAGCCCGTGGCTACACCTTC.